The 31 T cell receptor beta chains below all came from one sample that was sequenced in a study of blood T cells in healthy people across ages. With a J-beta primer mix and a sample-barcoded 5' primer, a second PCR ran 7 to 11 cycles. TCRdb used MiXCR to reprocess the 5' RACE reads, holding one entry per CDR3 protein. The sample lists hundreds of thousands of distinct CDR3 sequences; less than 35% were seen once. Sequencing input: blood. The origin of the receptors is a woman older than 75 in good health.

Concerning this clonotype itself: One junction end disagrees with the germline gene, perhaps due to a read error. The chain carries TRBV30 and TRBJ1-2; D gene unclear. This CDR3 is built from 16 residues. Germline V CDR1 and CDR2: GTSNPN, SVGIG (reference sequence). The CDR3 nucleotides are TGTGCCCGGAGCGCTTCCCTTACGGGAGCTAACTATGGCTACACCTTC. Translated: CARSASLTGANYGYTF. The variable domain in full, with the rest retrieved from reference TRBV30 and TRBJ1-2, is SQTIHQWPATLVQPVGSPLSLECTVEGTSNPNLYWYRQAAGRGLQLLFYSVGIGQISSEVPQNLSASRPQDRQFILSSKKLLLSDSGFYLCARSASLTGANYGYTFGSGTRLTVV.

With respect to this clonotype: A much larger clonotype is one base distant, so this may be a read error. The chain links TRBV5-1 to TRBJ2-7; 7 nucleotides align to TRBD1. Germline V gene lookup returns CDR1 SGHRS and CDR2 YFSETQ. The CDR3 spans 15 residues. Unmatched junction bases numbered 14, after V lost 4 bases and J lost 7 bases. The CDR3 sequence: CASSASGTAYNEQYF. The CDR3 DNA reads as TGCGCCAGCAGCGCCTCCGGGACAGCTTACAATGAGCAGTACTTC. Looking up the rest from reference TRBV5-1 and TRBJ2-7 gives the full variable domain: KAGVTQTPRYLIKTRGQQVTLSCSPISGHRSVSWYQQTPGQGLQFLFEYFSETQRNKGNFPGRFSGRQFSNSRSEMNVSTLELGDSALYLCASSASGTAYNEQYFGPGTRLTVT.

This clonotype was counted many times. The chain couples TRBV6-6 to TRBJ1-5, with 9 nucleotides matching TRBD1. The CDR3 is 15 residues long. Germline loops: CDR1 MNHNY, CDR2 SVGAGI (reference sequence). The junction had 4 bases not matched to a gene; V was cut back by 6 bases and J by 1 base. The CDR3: CASSPGQGSNQPQHF. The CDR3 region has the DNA TGTGCCAGCAGCCCGGGACAGGGAAGCAATCAGCCCCAGCATTTT.

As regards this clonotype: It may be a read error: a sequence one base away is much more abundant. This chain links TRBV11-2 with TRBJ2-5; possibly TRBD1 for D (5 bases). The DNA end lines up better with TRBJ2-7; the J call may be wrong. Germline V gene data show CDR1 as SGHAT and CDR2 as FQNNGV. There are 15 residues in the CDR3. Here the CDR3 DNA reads TGTGCCAGCAGGCAGGGCAGGGTGCAGACCTACGAGCAGTACTTC. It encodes CASRQGRVQTYEQYF.

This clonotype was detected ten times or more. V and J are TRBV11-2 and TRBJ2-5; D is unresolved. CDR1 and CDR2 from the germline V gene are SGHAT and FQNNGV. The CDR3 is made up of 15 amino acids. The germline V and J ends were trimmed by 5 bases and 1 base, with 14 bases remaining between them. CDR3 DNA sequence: TGTGCCAGCAGCACTCGGCCGCGGACCCAAGAGACCCAGTACTTC. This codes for CASSTRPRTQETQYF.

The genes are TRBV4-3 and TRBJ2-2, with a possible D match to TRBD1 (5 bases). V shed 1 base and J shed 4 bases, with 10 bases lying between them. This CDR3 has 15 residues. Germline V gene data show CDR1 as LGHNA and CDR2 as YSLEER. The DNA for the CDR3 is TGCGCCAGCAGCCAAGGTATCAGGGTCACCGGGGAGCTGTTTTTT. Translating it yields CASSQGIRVTGELFF.

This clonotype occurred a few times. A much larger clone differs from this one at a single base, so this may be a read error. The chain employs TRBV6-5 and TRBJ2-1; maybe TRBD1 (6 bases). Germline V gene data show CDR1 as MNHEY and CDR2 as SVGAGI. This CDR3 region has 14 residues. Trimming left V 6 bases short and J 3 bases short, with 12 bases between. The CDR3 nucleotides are TGTGCCAGCAGGTACCAGGACAGCTACAATGAGCAGTTCTTC. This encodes CASRYQDSYNEQFF.

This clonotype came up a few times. The CDR3 DNA sequence: TGTGCCAGCAGTTTCTTAGCGGGGGGGCAGAATGAGCAGTTCTTC. This sequence encodes CASSFLAGGQNEQFF. The chain combines TRBV28 with TRBJ2-1; TRBD2 matches at 11 bases. V shed 3 bases and J 7 bases; nucleotides not matched to a gene: 5. This CDR3 contains 15 residues. The V gene's germline CDR1 is MDHEN and CDR2 SYDVKM.

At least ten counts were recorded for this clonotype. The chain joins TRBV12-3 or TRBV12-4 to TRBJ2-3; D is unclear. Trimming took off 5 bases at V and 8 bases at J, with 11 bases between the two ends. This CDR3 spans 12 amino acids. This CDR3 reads CASSPTFSTQYF. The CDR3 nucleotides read TGTGCCAGCAGTCCGACATTTTCTACGCAGTATTTT.

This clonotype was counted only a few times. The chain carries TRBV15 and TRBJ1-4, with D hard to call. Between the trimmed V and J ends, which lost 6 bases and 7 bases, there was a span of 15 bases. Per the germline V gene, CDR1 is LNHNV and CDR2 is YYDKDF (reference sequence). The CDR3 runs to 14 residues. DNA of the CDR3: TGTGCCACCAGGGAGAACATTGGTGGTGAAAAACTGTTTTTT. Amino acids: CATRENIGGEKLFF.

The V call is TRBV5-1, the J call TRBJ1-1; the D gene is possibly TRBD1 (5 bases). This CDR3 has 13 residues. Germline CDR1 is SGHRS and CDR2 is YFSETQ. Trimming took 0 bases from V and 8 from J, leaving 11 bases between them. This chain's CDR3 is CASSLGGRDEAFF. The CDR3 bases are TGCGCCAGCAGCTTGGGGGGACGGGACGAAGCTTTCTTT.

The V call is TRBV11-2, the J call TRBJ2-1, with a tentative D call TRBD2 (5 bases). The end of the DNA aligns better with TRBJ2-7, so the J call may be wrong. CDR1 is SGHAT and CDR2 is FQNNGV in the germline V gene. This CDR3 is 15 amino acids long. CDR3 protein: CASSLPGSSHNEQYF. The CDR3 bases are TGTGCCAGCAGCCTCCCTGGGAGCTCCCACAATGAGCAGTACTTC.

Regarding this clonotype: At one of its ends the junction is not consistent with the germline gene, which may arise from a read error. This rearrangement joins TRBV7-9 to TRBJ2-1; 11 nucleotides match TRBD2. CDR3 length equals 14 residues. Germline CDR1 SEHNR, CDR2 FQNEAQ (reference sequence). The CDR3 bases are TGTGCCAGCAGGCTAGCGGGGGGTAACAATGAGCGGTTCTTC. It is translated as CASRLAGGNNERFF.

CDR3 protein: CASSMGTGFQHF. CDR3 in DNA: TGTGCCAGTAGTATGGGGACAGGGTTCCAGCATTTT. The V gene is TRBV19, the J gene TRBJ1-5, with 9 positions matching TRBD1. The V gene end was trimmed by 3 bases and the J gene end by 12 bases; junction bases not matched to a gene: 3. CDR1 and CDR2 from the germline V gene are LNHDA and SQIVND (reference sequence). The CDR3 is 12 residues long.

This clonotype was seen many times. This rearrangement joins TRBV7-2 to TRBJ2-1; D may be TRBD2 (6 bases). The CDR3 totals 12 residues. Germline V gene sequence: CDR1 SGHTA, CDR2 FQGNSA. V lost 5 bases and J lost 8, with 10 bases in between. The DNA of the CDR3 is TGTGCCAGCAGCGTCACGGGGGATGAGCAGTTCTTC. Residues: CASSVTGDEQFF.

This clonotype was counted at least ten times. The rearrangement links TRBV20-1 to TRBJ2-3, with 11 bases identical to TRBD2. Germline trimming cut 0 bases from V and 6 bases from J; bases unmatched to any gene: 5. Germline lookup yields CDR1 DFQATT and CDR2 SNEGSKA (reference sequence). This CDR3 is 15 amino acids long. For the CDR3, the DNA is TGCAGTGCTAGAGATAGCGGGGGGGCCTTTGATACGCAGTATTTT. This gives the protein CSARDSGGAFDTQYF.

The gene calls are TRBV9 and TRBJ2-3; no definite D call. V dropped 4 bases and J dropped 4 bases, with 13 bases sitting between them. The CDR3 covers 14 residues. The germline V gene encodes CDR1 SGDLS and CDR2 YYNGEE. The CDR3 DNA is TGTGCCAGCAGCATATCCTCGGTAGCAGATACGCAGTATTTT. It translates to CASSISSVADTQYF. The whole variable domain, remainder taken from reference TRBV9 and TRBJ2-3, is DSGVTQTPKHLITATGQRVTLRCSPRSGDLSVYWYQQSLDQGLQFLIQYYNGEERAKGNILERFSAQQFPDLHSELNLSSLELGDSALYFCASSISSVADTQYFGPGTRLTVL.

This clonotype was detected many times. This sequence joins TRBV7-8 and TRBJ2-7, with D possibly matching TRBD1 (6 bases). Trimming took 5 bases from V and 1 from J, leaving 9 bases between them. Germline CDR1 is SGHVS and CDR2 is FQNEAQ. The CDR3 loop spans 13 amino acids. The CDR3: CASSHTGSYEQYF. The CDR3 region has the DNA TGTGCCAGCAGCCATACAGGGTCCTACGAGCAGTACTTC.

CDR3 nucleotides: TGTGCCAGCGCAGGGAGGGCTGAAGCTTTCTTT. Encoded protein: CASAGRAEAFF. The chain has TRBV2 and TRBJ1-1; the D gene is possibly TRBD1 (5 bases). The CDR3 sequence is 11 residues long. Germline CDR1 reads SNHLY; CDR2 reads FYNNEI. V was cut by 8 bases and J by 6 bases, with 10 bases left in between.

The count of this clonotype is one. The CDR3: CATSDLRGGDSYNEQYF. The CDR3 coding sequence is TGTGCCACCAGTGATTTGCGGGGGGGTGACTCCTACAATGAGCAGTACTTC. V is TRBV24-1 and J is TRBJ2-1; 8 nucleotides line up with TRBD2. Gene TRBJ2-7 matches the end of the DNA better, so the J call may be wrong. This CDR3 has 17 amino acids. Per the germline V gene, CDR1 is KGHDR and CDR2 is SFDVKD.

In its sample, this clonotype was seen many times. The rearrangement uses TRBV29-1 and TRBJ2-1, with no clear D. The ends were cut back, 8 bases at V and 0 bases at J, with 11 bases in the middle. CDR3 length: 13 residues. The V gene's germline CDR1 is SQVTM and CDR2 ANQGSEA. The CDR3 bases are TGCAGCCTCGCGTCTTTCTCCTACAATGAGCAGTTCTTC. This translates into CSLASFSYNEQFF.

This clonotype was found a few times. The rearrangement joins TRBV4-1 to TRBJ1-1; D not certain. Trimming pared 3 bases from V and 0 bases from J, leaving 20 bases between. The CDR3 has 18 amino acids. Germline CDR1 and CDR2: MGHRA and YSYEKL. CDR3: CASSHSRNIGKMNTEAFF. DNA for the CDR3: TGCGCCAGCAGCCACTCTAGGAACATAGGGAAAATGAACACTGAAGCTTTCTTT.

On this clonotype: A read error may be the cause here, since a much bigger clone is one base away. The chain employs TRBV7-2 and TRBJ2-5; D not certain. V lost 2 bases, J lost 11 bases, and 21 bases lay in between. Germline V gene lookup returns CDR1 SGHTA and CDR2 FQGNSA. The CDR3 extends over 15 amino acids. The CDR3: CASSLKGVGFNEQYF. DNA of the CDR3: TGTGCCAGCAGCTTAAAGGGCGTAGGGTTCAATGAGCAGTACTTC.

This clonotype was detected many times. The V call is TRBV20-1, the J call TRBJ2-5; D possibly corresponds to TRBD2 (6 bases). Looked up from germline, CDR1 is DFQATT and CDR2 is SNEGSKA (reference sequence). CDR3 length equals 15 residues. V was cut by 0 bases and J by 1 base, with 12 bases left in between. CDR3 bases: TGCAGTGCTAGAGATCCGCGGGGCGGCCAAGAGACCCAGTACTTC. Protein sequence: CSARDPRGGQETQYF.

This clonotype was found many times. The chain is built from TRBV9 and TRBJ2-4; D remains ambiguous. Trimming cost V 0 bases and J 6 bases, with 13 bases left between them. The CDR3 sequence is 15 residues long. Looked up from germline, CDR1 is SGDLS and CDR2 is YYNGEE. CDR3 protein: CASSVEAGWGNIQYF. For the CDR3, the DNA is TGTGCCAGCAGCGTAGAGGCAGGTTGGGGAAACATTCAGTACTTC.

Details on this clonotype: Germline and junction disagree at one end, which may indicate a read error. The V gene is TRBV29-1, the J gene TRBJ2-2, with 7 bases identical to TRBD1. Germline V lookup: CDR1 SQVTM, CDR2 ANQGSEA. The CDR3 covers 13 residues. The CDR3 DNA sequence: TGCAGCGTTGGACAGGGAAGCACCGGGGAACTGTTTTTT. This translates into CSVGQGSTGELFF.

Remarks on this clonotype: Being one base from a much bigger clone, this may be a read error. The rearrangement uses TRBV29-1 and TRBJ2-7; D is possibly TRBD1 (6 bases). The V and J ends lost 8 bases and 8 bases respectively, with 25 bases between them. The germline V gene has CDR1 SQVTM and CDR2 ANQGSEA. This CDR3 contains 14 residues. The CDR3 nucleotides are TGCAGCAAGAGAAATAGACAGGAGCTGGGCAAGCAGTACTTC. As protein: CSKRNRQELGKQYF.

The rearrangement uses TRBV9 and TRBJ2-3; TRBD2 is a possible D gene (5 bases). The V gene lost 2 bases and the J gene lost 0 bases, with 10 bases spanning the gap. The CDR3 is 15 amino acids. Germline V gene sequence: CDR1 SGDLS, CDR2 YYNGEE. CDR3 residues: CASSVRAESTDTQYF. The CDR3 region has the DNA TGTGCCAGCAGCGTCAGAGCGGAGAGCACAGATACGCAGTATTTT. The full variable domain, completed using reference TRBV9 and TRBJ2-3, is DSGVTQTPKHLITATGQRVTLRCSPRSGDLSVYWYQQSLDQGLQFLIQYYNGEERAKGNILERFSAQQFPDLHSELNLSSLELGDSALYFCASSVRAESTDTQYFGPGTRLTVL.

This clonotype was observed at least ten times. The CDR3 loop is CSARETGDTQYF. CDR3 sequence (DNA): TGCAGTGCTAGGGAAACCGGAGATACGCAGTATTTT. J is TRBJ2-3 and V is TRBV20-1, with unresolved D. The CDR3 totals 12 residues. Germline lookup yields CDR1 DFQATT and CDR2 SNEGSKA (reference sequence). Trimming cost V 3 bases and J 5 bases, with 9 bases left between them.

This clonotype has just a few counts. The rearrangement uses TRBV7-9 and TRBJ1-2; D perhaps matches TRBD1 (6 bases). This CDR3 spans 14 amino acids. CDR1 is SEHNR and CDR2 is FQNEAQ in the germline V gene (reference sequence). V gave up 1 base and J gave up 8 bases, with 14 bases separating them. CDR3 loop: CASSLVGAGDGYTF. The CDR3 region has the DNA TGTGCCAGCAGCTTAGTTGGGGCAGGGGACGGCTACACCTTC.

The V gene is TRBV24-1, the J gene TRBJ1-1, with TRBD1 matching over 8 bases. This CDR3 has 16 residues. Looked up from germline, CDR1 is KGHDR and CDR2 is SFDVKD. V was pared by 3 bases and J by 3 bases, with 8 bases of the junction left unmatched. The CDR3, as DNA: TGTGCCACCAGTGATCTGTCCGGGACAGGCTACACTGAAGCTTTCTTT. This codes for CATSDLSGTGYTEAFF.